Below are 24 T cell receptor beta chains sequenced from a single sample in a study. Cells sorted as Tregs were CD4+, CD25+ and CD127-/low. Each CDR3 protein is one row after TCRdb ran MiXCR on the 5' RACE reads. This sample carries 35,000 to 50,000 distinct CDR3 sequences, about 20% of them seen once, and the ten largest clones take under 5%. The sequenced material came from Tregs sorted from blood. The receptors originated from a female donor with breast cancer.

This clonotype was seen a few times. The chain employs TRBV19 and TRBJ2-7, with TRBD1 identical over 9 bases. Germline CDR1 reads LNHDA; CDR2 reads SQIVND (reference sequence). This CDR3 region has 14 residues. J gave up 3 bases and V 5 bases, and 5 bases lay outside the gene matches. CDR3 DNA: TGTGCCAGTAGTGCCGCGACAGGGGGCTACGAGCAGTACTTC. This encodes CASSAATGGYEQYF.

Of note for this clonotype: It may be a read error: a sequence one base away is much more abundant. This chain joins TRBV6-5 and TRBJ2-5; D remains unclear. This CDR3 is built from 13 residues. Germline CDR1 and CDR2: MNHEY and SVGAGI. The CDR3 reads CASSYSGQETRYF. The DNA of the CDR3 is TGTGCCAGCAGTTACTCGGGTCAAGAGACCCGGTACTTC.

The gene calls are TRBV24-1 and TRBJ2-3; 9 bases fit TRBD1. After removal of 9 bases from V and 4 bases from J, the junction contained 7 bases not matched to a gene. Germline lookup yields CDR1 KGHDR and CDR2 SFDVKD. This CDR3 has 14 residues. The CDR3 bases are TGTGCCACCGGGGACAGGGCTGCGGCAGATACGCAGTATTTT. Residues: CATGDRAAADTQYF.

This clonotype was detected ten times or more. This chain links TRBV5-1 with TRBJ1-3; possibly TRBD1 for D (6 bases). Trimming removed 5 bases from V and 5 bases from J, with 14 bases in between. The germline gives CDR1 SGHRS, CDR2 YFSETQ. The CDR3 runs to 14 residues. CDR3 in amino acids: CASRQGNWRNTIYF. For the CDR3, the DNA is TGCGCCAGCAGACAGGGAAATTGGCGAAACACCATATATTTT.

The chain couples TRBV6-1 to TRBJ1-2, with unresolved D. Germline CDR1 MNHNS, CDR2 SASEGT. The CDR3 totals 15 residues. V lost 2 bases, J lost 3 bases, and 13 bases lay in between. The CDR3 DNA sequence: TGTGCCAGCAGTGAAATTCGGATCGGGGACTATGGCTACACCTTC. It is translated as CASSEIRIGDYGYTF.

In its sample, this clonotype was seen a few times. The V gene is TRBV2, the J gene TRBJ1-6; no reliable D call. Germline CDR1 is SNHLY and CDR2 is FYNNEI. CDR3 length: 13 residues. V was cut by 2 bases and J by 10 bases, with 9 bases left in between. The CDR3 DNA sequence: TGTGCCAGCAGTGAAATGGGGAGGTCACCCCTCCACTTT. Translation gives CASSEMGRSPLHF. The whole variable domain, remainder taken from reference TRBV2 and TRBJ1-6, is EPEVTQTPSHQVTQMGQEVILRCVPISNHLYFYWYRQILGQKVEFLVSFYNNEISEKSEIFDDQFSVERPDGSNFTLKIRSTKLEDSAMYFCASSEMGRSPLHFGNGTRLTVT.

V gene TRBV20-1 combines with J gene TRBJ2-7; 10 bases line up with TRBD2. CDR1 and CDR2 from the germline V gene are DFQATT and SNEGSKA (reference sequence). V was pared by 6 bases and J by 4 bases, with 9 bases of the junction left unmatched. The length of the CDR3 is 14 residues. In DNA form, the CDR3 reads TGCAGTGCCAGTAGCGGGAGGTCCCCATACGAGCAGTACTTC. Its translation: CSASSGRSPYEQYF.

V is TRBV29-1 and J is TRBJ2-7; 9 bases agree with TRBD2. J lost 2 bases, V lost 4 bases, and 3 bases had no gene match. CDR3 length: 13 amino acids. Germline lookup yields CDR1 SQVTM and CDR2 ANQGSEA. Here the CDR3 reads CSVVLAGTYEQYF. The CDR3 DNA reads as TGCAGCGTTGTCCTAGCGGGGACCTACGAGCAGTACTTC.

This clonotype was counted at least ten times. The chain links TRBV7-2 to TRBJ2-3; TRBD2 might be the D (6 bases). V lost 5 bases and J lost 2, with 17 bases in between. CDR3 length: 16 amino acids. From germline, CDR1 is SGHTA and CDR2 FQGNSA. CDR3 bases: TGTGCCAGCAGCAAGGACTATAACTCCATCACAGATACGCAGTATTTT. It is translated as CASSKDYNSITDTQYF.

Note on this clonotype: Being one base from a much bigger clone, this may be a read error. Lacking the conserved final phenylalanine or tryptophan, this CDR3 likely reflects a read error. The V call is TRBV6-5, the J call TRBJ2-3; TRBD2 agrees at 8 bases. CDR3 length: 15 residues. Trimming at V came to 2 bases and at J to 5 bases, leaving 6 bases not matched to a gene. In germline, CDR1 is MNHEY, CDR2 SVGAGI. CDR3 protein: CASSYRAGVLDTQYL. CDR3 coding DNA: TGTGCCAGCAGTTACAGAGCGGGAGTTTTAGATACGCAGTATCTT.

The V gene is TRBV9, the J gene TRBJ1-2, with D maybe TRBD1 (6 bases). The CDR3 extends over 15 amino acids. The germline V gene encodes CDR1 SGDLS and CDR2 YYNGEE. The V end was cut by 0 bases, the J end by 8 bases, with 17 bases between. CDR3 nucleotide sequence: TGTGCCAGCAGCGTAGTGGCACAGGGTGGGAAAGGCTACACCTTC. It translates to CASSVVAQGGKGYTF. The full variable domain, with the rest looked up from reference TRBV9 and TRBJ1-2, is DSGVTQTPKHLITATGQRVTLRCSPRSGDLSVYWYQQSLDQGLQFLIQYYNGEERAKGNILERFSAQQFPDLHSELNLSSLELGDSALYFCASSVVAQGGKGYTFGSGTRLTVV.

The chain recombines TRBV5-1 with TRBJ1-1, with D possibly matching TRBD1 (5 bases). The CDR3 consists of 15 residues. The V gene lost 1 base and the J gene lost 1 base, with 11 bases spanning the gap. Germline CDR1 SGHRS, CDR2 YFSETQ. The CDR3 region has the DNA TGCGCCAGCAGCTTGATGGAGGGGACGAACACTGAAGCTTTCTTT. Protein sequence: CASSLMEGTNTEAFF.

About this clonotype itself: A much bigger clone sits one base away, suggesting this may be a read error. Since the CDR3 does not end with the conserved phenylalanine or tryptophan, this likely comes from a read error. This chain connects TRBV9 to TRBJ2-3; the D gene could be TRBD1 or TRBD2 (5 bases each). This CDR3 comprises 13 residues. The V end was cut by 4 bases, the J end by 7 bases, with 13 bases between. Germline V gene sequence: CDR1 SGDLS, CDR2 YYNGEE. The CDR3 DNA reads TGTGCCAGCAGCCCCGGGACCCGGAATACGCAGTATTAT. This translates into CASSPGTRNTQYY.

This clonotype was counted a few times. The genes are TRBV7-9 and TRBJ2-3; D might be TRBD2 (7 bases). With 0 bases removed from V and 10 bases from J, the gap between germline ends came to 11 bases. Per the germline V gene, CDR1 is SEHNR and CDR2 is FQNEAQ (reference sequence). CDR3 length: 13 amino acids. CDR3 in amino acids: CASSLAGGAAQYF. In nucleotides, the CDR3 is TGTGCCAGCAGCTTAGCGGGGGGGGCGGCGCAGTATTTT.

Remarks on this clonotype: This could be a read error, since a much larger clone is one nucleotide away. The V and J genes are TRBV7-9 and TRBJ2-7; TRBD1 aligns across 7 bases. Germline V gene sequence: CDR1 SEHNR, CDR2 FQNEAQ (reference sequence). CDR3 length: 15 residues. The CDR3 here is CANSLVGQLTYEQYF. CDR3 DNA: TGTGCCAACAGCTTAGTGGGACAGCTAACCTACGAGCAGTACTTC.

This clonotype was counted only a few times. The gene calls are TRBV9 and TRBJ1-1; no firm D call. Germline assignment: CDR1 SGDLS and CDR2 YYNGEE. The ends were cut back, 5 bases at V and 0 bases at J, with 8 bases in the middle. CDR3 length: 13 amino acids. CDR3 DNA: TGTGCCAGCAGATTCGGTATGAACACTGAAGCTTTCTTT. The encoded protein is CASRFGMNTEAFF.

This clonotype was seen many times. The chain links TRBV28 to TRBJ2-7, with TRBD2 matching over 7 bases. This CDR3 is 14 amino acids long. Germline V CDR1 and CDR2: MDHEN, SYDVKM. V dropped 6 bases and J dropped 3; count of bases not matched to a gene: 8. CDR3 sequence reads: CASRGVGRDYEQYF. CDR3 sequence (DNA): TGTGCCAGCAGGGGGGTGGGGAGGGACTACGAGCAGTACTTC.

This clonotype was detected many times. The gene calls are TRBV29-1 and TRBJ2-5; either TRBD1 or TRBD2 may fit D (5 bases each). V gave up 2 bases and J gave up 5 bases, with 9 bases separating them. The CDR3 extends over 12 amino acids. Germline values: CDR1 SQVTM, CDR2 ANQGSEA. The CDR3, as DNA: TGCAGCGTTGAATTGGGGGAGGAGACCCAGTACTTC. Translation gives CSVELGEETQYF. The variable domain in full, completed from reference TRBV29-1 and TRBJ2-5, reads SAVISQKPSRDICQRGTSLTIQCQVDSQVTMMFWYRQQPGQSLTLIATANQGSEATYESGFVIDKFPISRPNLTFSTLTVSNMSPEDSSIYLCSVELGEETQYFGPGTRLLVL.

The rearrangement links TRBV5-1 to TRBJ2-7, with D unclear. Germline V gives CDR1 SGHRS, CDR2 YFSETQ. The CDR3 contains 17 residues. V gave up 1 base and J gave up 1 base, with 18 bases separating them. DNA for the CDR3: TGCGCCAGCAGCTTGCGGTGGGCAGATGGCCATTCCTACGAGCAGTACTTC. It is translated as CASSLRWADGHSYEQYF.

Only one count was recorded for this clonotype. The rearrangement joins TRBV5-4 to TRBJ1-4, with 7 positions matching TRBD1. The CDR3 contains 13 residues. CDR1 is SGHNT and CDR2 is YYREEE in the germline V gene (reference sequence). Trimming removed 9 bases from V and 5 bases from J; junction bases left unmatched: 7. In nucleotides, the CDR3 is TGTGCCACCCAAGGGGGCCAAAATGAAAAACTGTTTTTT. Translated, it gives CATQGGQNEKLFF.

This clonotype showed up many times. The chain couples TRBV28 to TRBJ2-7; TRBD2 matches 7 bases. Germline V lookup: CDR1 MDHEN, CDR2 SYDVKM. The CDR3 is made up of 15 amino acids. After removal of 10 bases from V and 0 bases from J, the junction contained 12 bases not matched to a gene. CDR3: CATTFLAGVSYEQYF. The CDR3 region has the DNA TGTGCCACCACCTTCTTAGCGGGCGTCTCCTACGAGCAGTACTTC. Full variable domain (remainder filled in from reference TRBV28 and TRBJ2-7): DVKVTQSSRYLVKRTGEKVFLECVQDMDHENMFWYRQDPGLGLRLIYFSYDVKMKEKGDIPEGYSVSREKKERFSLILESASTNQTSMYLCATTFLAGVSYEQYFGPGTRLTVT.

The CDR3 sequence is CASSPRDRVYGEQFF. The CDR3 DNA sequence: TGTGCCAGCAGCCCTCGGGACAGGGTTTACGGTGAGCAGTTCTTC. J is TRBJ2-1 and V is TRBV7-9; the match to TRBD1 covers 9 bases. The CDR3 runs 15 residues. V shed 5 bases, J shed 9 bases, and the junction held 11 bases outside the gene matches. Germline loops: CDR1 SEHNR, CDR2 FQNEAQ (reference sequence).

In this sample, this clonotype turned up many times. V gene TRBV20-1 combines with J gene TRBJ1-5; TRBD1 is a possible D gene (5 bases). This CDR3 is 15 amino acids long. Per the germline V gene, CDR1 is DFQATT and CDR2 is SNEGSKA (reference sequence). V lost 6 bases and J 9 bases, leaving 24 bases between the germline ends. In DNA form, the CDR3 reads TGCAGTGCGCCCAGGTCCCGGGGCCGAGAGGGGCCCCAGCATTTT. This gives the protein CSAPRSRGREGPQHF.

J is TRBJ2-7 and V is TRBV28, with 10 positions matching TRBD1. The CDR3 totals 15 residues. After removal of 6 bases from V and 5 bases from J, the junction contained 10 bases not matched to a gene. Germline V gives CDR1 MDHEN, CDR2 SYDVKM. DNA of the CDR3: TGTGCCAGCAGCTATCCGGGACAGGGGTACCACGAGCAGTACTTC. It codes for CASSYPGQGYHEQYF.